This T cell receptor beta chain was retrieved from a study of T cell responses to AZD1222 COVID-19 vaccine. Study outcomes and limitations: Every sample of the repertoires postdated the peak T cell response. Clonal diversity may have been underestimated in mostly white British donors. Nearly half of spike-specific TCRs reportedly go after variant regions that carry no mutations.

CDR3 length equals 15 residues. Concerning this clone itself: Its target is unknown.

Assay: immunoSEQ multiplex PCR; the TCRdb copy retains only in-frame clones and omits some. The sample yields around 130,000 clones, about 91% seen once. This TCR came from an adult in good health. The sequencing here drew on peripheral blood, taken on day 0 of AZD1222 vaccination. The chain combines TRBV21-1 with TRBJ2-7. TRBV21-1 counts as a pseudogene. CDR3 sequence reads: CASSKGAPDSGEQYV. The CDR3 bases are TGTGCCAGCAGCAAAGGGGCCCCTGACAGCGGCGAGCAGTACGTC.